This passage covers 26 T cell receptor beta chains from one sample sequenced in a study of Ad26.COV2.S vaccination and SARS-CoV-2 variants. The table came from immunoSEQ multiplex PCR; TCRdb's copy has only in-frame clones and leaves some out. The data show some 180,000 clones, around 85% seen once. The sequencing here drew on peripheral blood, taken after recovery from COVID-19. The receptors originated from a human donor who had recovered from COVID-19.

The chain carries TRBV7-3 and TRBJ2-2; the match to TRBD1 covers 10 bases. J lost 6 bases, V lost 5 bases, and 9 bases had no gene match. The CDR3 sequence is 16 residues long. CDR1 and CDR2 from the germline V gene are SGHTA and FQGTGA. Here the CDR3 DNA reads TGTGCCAGCAGCCTACGGGACAGGGGTGTATCCGGGGAGCTGTTTTTT. Translated: CASSLRDRGVSGELFF.

J is TRBJ2-7 and V is TRBV23-1; the match to TRBD1 covers 7 bases. TRBV23-1 is classed as an ORF, of uncertain function. The CDR3 sequence is 13 residues long. V shed 8 bases and J 3 bases; nucleotides not matched to a gene: 7. CDR3 region: CASPGQNVYEQYF. CDR3 coding DNA: TGCGCCAGCCCGGGACAGAATGTCTACGAGCAGTACTTC.

The V call is TRBV7-3, the J call TRBJ2-1; tentative D call: TRBD2 (5 bases). The V gene lost 3 bases and the J gene lost 7 bases, with 10 bases spanning the gap. The germline gives CDR1 SGHTA, CDR2 FQGTGA. The CDR3 length is 13 residues. The CDR3 nucleotides read TGTGCCAGCAGCTTTATCGGGGAGAATGAGCAGTTCTTC. It is translated as CASSFIGENEQFF.

The rearrangement joins TRBV5-4 to TRBJ2-1; TRBD2 aligns across 7 bases. This CDR3 has 15 residues. Germline CDR1 is SGHNT and CDR2 is YYREEE (reference sequence). V shed 0 bases, J shed 4 bases, and the junction held 4 bases outside the gene matches. The CDR3 DNA is TGTGCCAGCAGCTTGGAGGGCGGGAGTTACAATGAGCAGTTCTTC. It yields the protein CASSLEGGSYNEQFF.

A note on this clone: This sample includes further DNA sequences coding for the same CDR3. The rearrangement links TRBV6-5 to TRBJ2-7; unclear D gene. Trimming took 0 bases from V and 4 from J, leaving 7 bases between them. Germline assignment: CDR1 MNHEY and CDR2 SVGAGI. The CDR3 runs 13 residues. The CDR3 sequence: CASSYSLGYEQYF. The CDR3 region has the DNA TGTGCCAGCAGTTACTCCCTAGGGTACGAGCAGTACTTC.

V usage is TRBV6-5 and J usage is TRBJ2-2, with D perhaps matching TRBD2 (5 bases). With 7 bases removed from V and 4 bases from J, the gap between germline ends came to 13 bases. This CDR3 region has 14 residues. The germline V gene encodes CDR1 MNHEY and CDR2 SVGAGI. The DNA of the CDR3 is TGTGCCAGCACCGGGGTGCGAGGCACCGGGGAGCTGTTTTTT. Translating gives CASTGVRGTGELFF.

V and J are TRBV20-1 and TRBJ2-7; weak D call: TRBD1 (6 bases). Trimming pared 3 bases from V and 3 bases from J, leaving 12 bases between. This CDR3 is built from 13 residues. The germline gives CDR1 DFQATT, CDR2 SNEGSKA (reference sequence). CDR3 region: CSASWTEDYEQYF. CDR3 sequence (DNA): TGCAGTGCTAGTTGGACAGAGGACTACGAGCAGTACTTC.

The chain uses TRBV4-1 and TRBJ1-3; 7 bases fit TRBD1. CDR3 length: 16 amino acids. Germline V gene lookup returns CDR1 MGHRA and CDR2 YSYEKL. After removal of 0 bases from V and 4 bases from J, the junction contained 6 bases not matched to a gene. The CDR3 sequence is CASSQEGQLMGNTIYF. The CDR3 DNA is TGCGCCAGCAGCCAAGAGGGACAGCTCATGGGAAACACCATATATTTT.

The chain has TRBV5-6 and TRBJ2-6, with D perhaps TRBD1 (6 bases). The CDR3 is 18 amino acids. CDR1 is SGHDT and CDR2 is YYEEEE in the germline V gene. The germline V and J ends were trimmed by 4 bases and 0 bases, with 17 bases remaining between them. This CDR3 is CASSASWDTTSGANVLTF. In DNA, the CDR3 is TGTGCCAGCAGCGCTTCCTGGGACACAACCTCTGGGGCCAACGTCCTGACTTTC.

The CDR3 region has the DNA TGTGCCAGCAGCCGTGAGTTCTCCTACGAGCAGTACTTC. It codes for CASSREFSYEQYF. The chain combines TRBV3-1 (or the pseudogene TRBV3-2) with TRBJ2-7, with no clear D. The germline V gene encodes CDR1 LGHDT and CDR2 YNNKEL (reference sequence). The CDR3 length is 13 residues. V lost 4 bases to trimming and J lost 0 bases, with 7 bases between them.

This clone has only a few counts. The chain has TRBV7-9 and TRBJ2-5; 9 bases are shared with TRBD1. Germline CDR1 is SEHNR and CDR2 is FQNEAQ (reference sequence). The CDR3 sequence is 14 residues long. V gave up 5 bases and J gave up 5 bases; unmatched junction bases: 6. CDR3 protein: CASSRGQGWETQYF. CDR3 nucleotides: TGTGCCAGCAGCCGGGGACAGGGTTGGGAGACCCAGTACTTC.

J is TRBJ1-2 and V is TRBV7-8; D is unresolved. Trimming stripped 2 bases from V and 2 bases from J, with 12 bases between. Germline V gene data show CDR1 as SGHVS and CDR2 as FQNEAQ. The CDR3 sequence is 15 residues long. The CDR3 nucleotides are TGTGCCAGCAGCTTAACGACACAATCAAACTATGGCTACACCTTC. Protein sequence: CASSLTTQSNYGYTF.

J is TRBJ2-2 and V is TRBV5-5, with D possibly being TRBD1 or TRBD2 (5 bases each). V was trimmed by 4 bases and J by 5 bases, leaving 15 bases between them. Germline V lookup: CDR1 SGHKS, CDR2 YYEKEE (reference sequence). This CDR3 contains 15 residues. CDR3 bases: TGTGCCAGCAGCCCCCCCACAGGAGGAACCGGGGAGCTGTTTTTT. It is translated as CASSPPTGGTGELFF.

The V gene is TRBV19, the J gene TRBJ2-7; a possible D gene is TRBD2 (6 bases). Germline CDR1 reads LNHDA; CDR2 reads SQIVND (reference sequence). V dropped 8 bases and J dropped 4 bases, with 9 bases sitting between them. The CDR3 sequence is 11 residues long. Written as DNA, the CDR3 is TGTGCCAGTGGAGGAGGGTACGAGCAGTACTTC. It codes for CASGGGYEQYF.

The J gene is TRBJ2-7, the V gene TRBV2; TRBD1 agrees at 12 bases. V trimming: 7 bases; J trimming: 2 bases; junction bases outside the gene matches: 6. This CDR3 is built from 15 residues. CDR1 and CDR2 (germline): SNHLY, FYNNEI. CDR3 nucleotide sequence: TGTGCCAGCAACCCCGGGACAGGGGGCCCCTACGAGCAGTACTTC. Protein: CASNPGTGGPYEQYF.

The chain recombines TRBV6-6 with TRBJ1-3, with a weak D call TRBD1 (5 bases). Germline CDR1 MNHNY, CDR2 SVGAGI (reference sequence). The CDR3 sequence is 14 residues long. Trimming removed 6 bases at V and 2 bases at J, with 11 bases between. CDR3 residues: CASSGTETGNTIYF. As DNA, the CDR3 is TGTGCCAGCAGCGGGACGGAAACTGGAAACACCATATATTTT.

The chain is built from TRBV18 and TRBJ1-5; D gene unclear. CDR1 and CDR2 (germline): KGHSH, LQKENI. The CDR3 has 14 amino acids. Trimming shortened V by 8 bases and J by 1 base, and 12 bases separated the two germline ends. The CDR3 sequence: CASAMTGSNQPQHF. The CDR3 bases are TGTGCCAGCGCGATGACTGGGAGCAATCAGCCCCAGCATTTT.

The rearrangement links TRBV27 to TRBJ2-7; tentative D call: TRBD2 (6 bases). The ends were cut back, 3 bases at V and 1 base at J, with 19 bases in the middle. Germline V gene data show CDR1 as MNHEY and CDR2 as SMNVEV (reference sequence). The CDR3 runs 17 residues. The CDR3 protein is CASSFVGSTSVSYEQYF. The CDR3 DNA reads TGTGCCAGCAGTTTTGTCGGGAGCACTTCGGTGTCCTACGAGCAGTACTTC.

J is TRBJ2-1 and V is TRBV19; D ambiguous. Germline V lookup: CDR1 LNHDA, CDR2 SQIVND (reference sequence). CDR3 size: 13 residues. The germline V and J ends were trimmed by 5 bases and 13 bases, with 18 bases remaining between them. The CDR3 loop is CASSARTGSKQFF. CDR3 DNA: TGTGCCAGTAGTGCGAGGACCGGGTCCAAACAGTTCTTC.

The rearrangement joins TRBV9 to TRBJ1-1; D might be TRBD1 (5 bases). This CDR3 comprises 13 residues. The ends were cut back, 4 bases at V and 3 bases at J, with 10 bases in the middle. Germline values: CDR1 SGDLS, CDR2 YYNGEE. CDR3 in amino acids: CASSLGEHTEAFF. For the CDR3, the DNA is TGTGCCAGCAGCCTAGGGGAGCACACTGAAGCTTTCTTT.

V usage is TRBV2 and J usage is TRBJ2-3; 8 nucleotides align to TRBD2. Germline values: CDR1 SNHLY, CDR2 FYNNEI. The CDR3 totals 14 residues. V trimming: 6 bases; J trimming: 5 bases; junction bases outside the gene matches: 7. CDR3: CASRLAEEGDTQYF. CDR3 DNA: TGTGCCAGCAGACTAGCGGAGGAGGGAGATACGCAGTATTTT. The full variable domain, rest sourced from reference TRBV2 and TRBJ2-3, is EPEVTQTPSHQVTQMGQEVILRCVPISNHLYFYWYRQILGQKVEFLVSFYNNEISEKSEIFDDQFSVERPDGSNFTLKIRSTKLEDSAMYFCASRLAEEGDTQYFGPGTRLTVL.

This rearrangement joins TRBV24-1 to TRBJ2-1; no firm D call. CDR3 length: 12 amino acids. Looked up from germline, CDR1 is KGHDR and CDR2 is SFDVKD. Trimming removed 5 bases from V and 9 bases from J, with 10 bases in between. CDR3 in amino acids: CATSGKSLEQFF. The CDR3 DNA reads TGTGCCACCAGTGGGAAGAGCCTTGAGCAGTTCTTC.

The chain is built from TRBV6-5 and TRBJ1-6; tentative D call: TRBD1 (6 bases). From germline, CDR1 is MNHEY and CDR2 SVGAGI. The CDR3 extends over 12 amino acids. Trimming pared 2 bases from V and 14 bases from J, leaving 10 bases between. The CDR3 here is CASSYRGRALHF. DNA for the CDR3: TGTGCCAGCAGTTACCGGGGGCGAGCCCTCCACTTT.

The V and J genes are TRBV19 and TRBJ1-5; tentative D call: TRBD1 (5 bases). Looked up from germline, CDR1 is LNHDA and CDR2 is SQIVND (reference sequence). Trimming took 5 bases from V and 1 from J, leaving 12 bases between them. The CDR3 totals 15 residues. CDR3: CASSPTWGSNQPQHF. The CDR3 DNA is TGTGCCAGTAGTCCCACTTGGGGGAGCAATCAGCCCCAGCATTTT.

The CDR3 loop reads CASSLGYSYEQYF. In DNA form, the CDR3 reads TGCGCCAGCAGCTTGGGATACAGCTACGAGCAGTACTTC. The chain links TRBV5-1 to TRBJ2-7; D not resolved. The length of the CDR3 is 13 residues. Per the germline V gene, CDR1 is SGHRS and CDR2 is YFSETQ. The germline V and J ends were trimmed by 0 bases and 3 bases, with 7 bases remaining between them.

Only one count was recorded for this clone. The chain has TRBV7-9 and TRBJ2-3, with TRBD2 matching over 10 bases. Trimming cost V 1 base and J 4 bases; bases outside gene matches: 8. Germline CDR1 SEHNR, CDR2 FQNEAQ (reference sequence). There are 17 residues in the CDR3. CDR3 nucleotide sequence: TGTGCCAGCAGCTTAGAACAAGCGGGAGGGCCATCAGATACGCAGTATTTT. Translation gives CASSLEQAGGPSDTQYF.